This T cell receptor beta chain emerged from a study of technical replicates of blood from a few donors. This CDR3 has 16 residues. Germline V gene lookup returns CDR1 SEHNR and CDR2 FQNEAQ (reference sequence). With 0 bases clipped from V and 3 bases from J, the junction kept 3 bases outside the gene matches. Only in-frame clones appear in the TCRdb table, and some are missing; sequencing was by immunoSEQ multiplex PCR. The sample includes more than 75,000 clones, under 96% seen only once; the top ten take 0.37%. The rearrangement links TRBV7-9 to TRBJ2-3; 10 bases align to TRBD2. The sample was T cells isolated from PBMCs. This TCR came from a human donor in good health. The CDR3 bases are TGTGCCAGCAGCTTAGCCGGGACTAGCGTAACAGATACGCAGTATTTT. It encodes CASSLAGTSVTDTQYF.